These 11 T cell receptor beta chains were sequenced from one sample in a study of blood T cell repertoires in COVID-19. Profiled with immunoSEQ multiplex PCR; TCRdb holds only in-frame clones, not every one. The sample consists of about 130,000 clones, about 72% of them appearing once. The sequencing input was peripheral blood. Source of these receptors: a man between 60 and 75 years old who had recovered from COVID-19.

The rearrangement joins TRBV27 to TRBJ2-5; 9 nucleotides align to TRBD2. In germline, CDR1 is MNHEY, CDR2 SMNVEV (reference sequence). V lost 6 bases to trimming and J lost 4 bases; unmatched junction nucleotides: 9. The CDR3 totals 15 residues. This CDR3 reads CASRGGGRAGETQYF. CDR3 in DNA: TGTGCCAGCAGGGGTGGCGGGAGGGCCGGAGAGACCCAGTACTTC.

V is TRBV4-3 and J is TRBJ1-2; 8 bases fit TRBD1. The germline gives CDR1 LGHNA, CDR2 YSLEER. With 2 bases clipped from V and 5 bases from J, the junction kept 13 bases outside the gene matches. CDR3 length equals 17 residues. The CDR3 sequence is CASSQLLGPGGNYGYTF. The CDR3, as DNA: TGCGCCAGCAGCCAACTCCTGGGCCCAGGGGGCAATTATGGCTACACCTTC.

CDR3 amino acids: CASSLVTGGTEAFF. CDR3 sequence (DNA): TGCGCCAGCAGCTTGGTAACGGGGGGCACTGAAGCTTTCTTT. V is TRBV5-1 and J is TRBJ1-1, with D tentatively TRBD1 (5 bases). Trimming stripped 0 bases from V and 4 bases from J, with 10 bases between. CDR3 size: 14 residues. Germline V gives CDR1 SGHRS, CDR2 YFSETQ.

The CDR3 is CASSYPRETQYF. The CDR3 DNA sequence: TGTGCCAGCAGTTACCCCAGGGAGACCCAGTACTTC. The rearrangement joins TRBV6-6 to TRBJ2-5; D gene ambiguous. V lost 2 bases to trimming and J lost 5 bases, with 6 bases between them. The V gene's germline CDR1 is MNHNY and CDR2 SVGAGI (reference sequence). The CDR3 sequence is 12 residues long.

The chain recombines TRBV20-1 with TRBJ1-2; D gene uncertain. This CDR3 comprises 11 residues. CDR1 is DFQATT, CDR2 SNEGSKA, per germline (reference sequence). The CDR3 reads CRYLTKDGYTF. CDR3 in DNA: TGCCGGTACCTGACAAAGGATGGCTACACCTTC.

The chain employs TRBV7-2 and TRBJ1-2, with D perhaps TRBD1 (6 bases). CDR1 is SGHTA and CDR2 is FQGNSA in the germline V gene. V was cut by 2 bases and J by 5 bases, with 15 bases left in between. The CDR3 extends over 15 amino acids. The CDR3 loop is CASSLSAGTLYGYTF. CDR3 DNA: TGTGCCAGCAGCTTATCGGCAGGGACATTGTATGGCTACACCTTC.

The chain links TRBV6-5 to TRBJ2-5, with a possible D match to TRBD1 (6 bases). The CDR3 has 13 amino acids. Germline lookup yields CDR1 MNHEY and CDR2 SVGAGI. Trimming removed 7 bases at V and 5 bases at J, with 14 bases between. In nucleotides, the CDR3 is TGTGCCAGCACCCCTGGGGGCAGGGAGACCCAGTACTTC. This translates into CASTPGGRETQYF.

Details on this clone: This same CDR3 is encoded by further DNA sequences in the sample. The rearrangement links TRBV20-1 to TRBJ2-1; 9 bases fit TRBD2. CDR3 length: 11 amino acids. CDR1 and CDR2 from the germline V gene are DFQATT and SNEGSKA (reference sequence). V gave up 5 bases and J gave up 10 bases; unmatched junction bases: 3. CDR3 in amino acids: CSAPGLAEQFF. The CDR3 DNA reads TGCAGTGCTCCCGGACTAGCGGAGCAGTTCTTC.

The rearrangement joins TRBV23-1 to TRBJ1-1, with TRBD1 matching 8 bases. TRBV23-1 carries the ORF label, with uncertain function. This CDR3 is 17 amino acids long. V shed 2 bases and J 1 base; nucleotides not matched to a gene: 9. For the CDR3, the DNA is TGCGCCAGCAGTCAAGTCCTAAACGGGACAGGGAACACTGAAGCTTTCTTT. This gives the protein CASSQVLNGTGNTEAFF.

The rearrangement links TRBV5-4 to TRBJ2-7, with TRBD2 matching 10 bases. The CDR3 runs 15 residues. The germline V gene encodes CDR1 SGHNT and CDR2 YYREEE (reference sequence). The V segment lost 4 bases and the J segment 3 bases; nucleotides outside the gene matches: 7. CDR3 amino acids: CASSPEVAGGYEQYF. CDR3 DNA: TGTGCCAGCAGCCCGGAGGTAGCGGGGGGCTACGAGCAGTACTTC.

The rearrangement joins TRBV5-1 to TRBJ2-7; TRBD2 is a possible D gene (5 bases). This CDR3 contains 14 residues. V was clipped by 0 bases and J by 5 bases, with 12 bases between them. Germline CDR1 SGHRS, CDR2 YFSETQ. DNA of the CDR3: TGCGCCAGCAGCTTGGGCACGGGAACCAACGAGCAGTACTTC. Protein: CASSLGTGTNEQYF.